The sequence of this T cell receptor (beta chain) was determined in a study of beta chain features in type 1 diabetes. Study outcomes and limitations: Patients with Type 1 diabetes showed moderately but significantly shorter TCRB CDR3s in all four CD4+ subsets. PCR might preferentially amplify shorter templates, equally in patients and controls. Naive, central memory and Treg TCRB repertoires seemed to resemble each other more closely in patients than they did in healthy donors.

This clone has more than one count but fewer than ten. The antigen remains unidentified. V trimming: 1 base; J trimming: 2 bases; junction bases outside the gene matches: 2. The CDR3 consists of 13 residues. CDR1 and CDR2 (germline): GTSNPN, SVGIG (reference sequence). The study reverse transcribed the entire isolated RNA, so it sequenced expressed TCRB transcripts. Generated by immunoSEQ multiplex PCR, the TCRdb table keeps only in-frame clones and is missing some. Of approximately 260,000 clones detected, roughly a quarter appear once; the ten largest clones hold about 0.012%. The TCR originated in a young woman with type 1 diabetes. Sample: naive CD4+ T cells from blood. V is TRBV30 and J is TRBJ2-7, with 7 bases fitting TRBD1. The CDR3 is CAWSGGQAYEQYF. The CDR3, as DNA: TGTGCCTGGAGTGGCGGACAGGCCTACGAGCAGTACTTC.